This passage covers 7 T cell receptor beta chains from one sample sequenced in a study of a mutant IDH1 vaccine in newly diagnosed glioma. The antigens of these receptors remain unknown. Only in-frame clones appear in the TCRdb table, and some are missing; sequencing was by immunoSEQ multiplex PCR. The table records tens of thousands of clones, around 90% of them present only once. Time point of the sample: week 11, during vaccination. Vaccination comprised doses that each held 300 ug of mutant IDH1 20-mer peptide, plus topical imiquimod. This material consisted of PBMCs, taken from a glioma patient whose treatment included an IDH1 peptide vaccine. The receptors derive from a man aged 18 to 35 with glioma.

The chain couples TRBV11-2 to TRBJ2-3, with 7 bases matching TRBD2. Trimming at V came to 5 bases and at J to 2 bases, leaving 4 bases not matched to a gene. CDR3 size: 14 residues. The germline V gene has CDR1 SGHAT and CDR2 FQNNGV. The CDR3 coding sequence is TGTGCCAGCAGCAAGGGGACTAACACAGATACGCAGTATTTT. It encodes CASSKGTNTDTQYF.

V gene TRBV6-6 combines with J gene TRBJ1-5; 10 nucleotides line up with TRBD1. This CDR3 has 14 residues. The V segment lost 7 bases and the J segment 5 bases; nucleotides outside the gene matches: 5. Germline lookup yields CDR1 MNHNY and CDR2 SVGAGI (reference sequence). CDR3 sequence reads: CASISGTGDQPQHF. The CDR3 nucleotides read TGTGCCAGCATCTCTGGGACAGGGGATCAGCCCCAGCATTTT.

CDR3 DNA: TGTGCCAGCAGCTTGTCAGGGGAAGAGACCCAGTACTTC. Translating gives CASSLSGEETQYF. The chain combines TRBV7-9 with TRBJ2-5, with D perhaps TRBD1 (6 bases). Trimming removed 3 bases at V and 3 bases at J, with 8 bases between. The CDR3 is 13 amino acids. CDR1 SEHNR and CDR2 FQNEAQ come from the germline V gene (reference sequence).

The chain employs TRBV4-3 and TRBJ2-2, with 8 nucleotides matching TRBD1. This CDR3 contains 16 residues. CDR1 and CDR2 from the germline V gene are LGHNA and YSLEER. The J segment lost 6 bases and the V segment lost 4 bases, leaving 10 bases of the junction unmatched. The DNA of the CDR3 is TGCGCCAGCAGCCGGTCCGGGACAGGAGAAGCCGGGGAGCTGTTTTTT. Amino acid sequence: CASSRSGTGEAGELFF.

The chain employs TRBV9 and TRBJ1-2, with D maybe TRBD1 (6 bases). Germline V gene data show CDR1 as SGDLS and CDR2 as YYNGEE. There are 15 residues in the CDR3. V was pared by 4 bases and J by 7 bases, with 20 bases between. The CDR3 coding sequence is TGTGCCAGCAGCCCTCAACAGGGATTCTCGGGTGGCTACACCTTC. Its translation is CASSPQQGFSGGYTF. Complete variable domain (other parts from reference TRBV9 and TRBJ1-2): DSGVTQTPKHLITATGQRVTLRCSPRSGDLSVYWYQQSLDQGLQFLIQYYNGEERAKGNILERFSAQQFPDLHSELNLSSLELGDSALYFCASSPQQGFSGGYTFGSGTRLTVV.

V is TRBV10-3 and J is TRBJ2-2; D gene ambiguous. V was pared by 5 bases and J by 3 bases, with 13 bases between. Germline V gene sequence: CDR1 ENHRY, CDR2 SYGVKD. This CDR3 is 15 amino acids long. DNA of the CDR3: TGTGCCATCAGTTCAACAGAGCAAGACACCGGGGAGCTGTTTTTT. It specifies CAISSTEQDTGELFF.

The chain employs TRBV5-6 and TRBJ1-2; weak D call: TRBD1 (5 bases). V lost 6 bases and J lost 8, with 11 bases in between. The germline CDR1 and CDR2 sequences are SGHDT and YYEEEE. The CDR3 length is 11 residues. This CDR3 is CASKSGGGYTF. In DNA, the CDR3 is TGTGCCAGCAAATCGGGGGGAGGCTACACCTTC.